This TCR beta chain derives from a study of TIL therapy for anti-PD-1-resistant metastatic lung cancer. Across the study: Tumor harvest preceded PD-1/PD-L1 blockade, followed by nivolumab treatment. Tumors carried a median 1.5 non-synonymous mutations per megabase. Overall study results and limits: This highly selected cohort may not generalize to typical lung cancer patients.

The immunoSEQ assay was v3. TCRdb's table, derived via immunoSEQ multiplex PCR, lists solely in-frame clones and lacks some. The repertoire holds 55,000 to 70,000 clones, with roughly 87% as singletons. In the case of this clone: Antigen: not known.

The CDR3 is made up of 11 amino acids. Trimming stripped 4 bases from V and 0 bases from J, with 1 base between. Looked up from germline, CDR1 is LNHDA and CDR2 is SQIVND (reference sequence). Time point specified: pre-treatment sample, taken before nivolumab and TIL therapy. Patients were adults with stage 4 NSCLC. The chain uses TRBV19 and TRBJ2-7, with unresolved D. The sample in question was blood, obtained at baseline. The receptor comes from a person aged 25 to 79 with non-small cell lung cancer. CDR3 coding DNA: TGTGCCAGTAGTAACTCCTACGAGCAGTACTTC. It encodes CASSNSYEQYF.